This T cell receptor (beta chain) was sequenced in a study of blood T cell repertoires in COVID-19. This CDR3 region has 14 residues. CDR1 and CDR2 from the germline V gene are SEHNR and FQNEAQ (reference sequence). V gave up 5 bases and J gave up 2 bases; unmatched junction bases: 6. Method: immunoSEQ multiplex PCR; TCRdb's copy keeps in-frame clones and lacks some. This table holds some 40,000 clones, more than 70% found once. Input material: peripheral blood. This TCR derives from a human donor in a cohort sampled during active COVID-19. The J gene is TRBJ2-7, the V gene TRBV7-9, with 7 bases fitting TRBD1. CDR3 region: CASSPSGQPYEQYF. The CDR3, as DNA: TGTGCCAGCAGCCCATCGGGACAGCCCTACGAGCAGTACTTC.